The present TCR beta chain was sequenced within a study of blood T cells in healthy people across ages (dated by TCRdb to the mid-2010s). For context, the study as a whole: In model experiments, roughly one uniquely barcoded TCR beta cDNA molecule per two T cells was captured by template switching. Using deep sequencing normalized with unique cDNA molecular identifiers, the study measured how TCR beta repertoire diversity changes with age. The donors were divided into four age groups: young (average approximately 16 years), middle-aged (about 40), aged (roughly 60) and long-lived (roughly 82). To avoid experimental bias, donors of different ages were randomly spread across the sequencing lanes. The study analyzed two additional independent replicas of 1 million unique cDNA reads from the same blood draw for two donors, one aged 18 to 30 and one aged 80 or older.

From V the trimming removes 7 bases and from J it removes 3 bases, while the gene matches leave 4 bases of the junction unaccounted for. From the germline V gene, CDR1 is SQVTM and CDR2 is ANQGSEA. Spanning cysteine to phenylalanine, the CDR3 consists of 12 amino acids. Only the CDR3 portion is preserved as DNA: 36 bases, with reading frame beginning at the first base. The 39 donors, aged roughly 6 to 95 years, were systemically healthy Caucasian individuals from Russia. Each donor gave approximately 10 milliliters of peripheral blood, collected into EDTA-treated Vacutainer tubes. Ficoll-Paque density-gradient centrifugation was used to isolate PBMCs, with at least 6.5 million per sample. Trizol reagent was used to extract total RNA from the PBMCs, yielding at least 6 micrograms per sample. For every donor, flow cytometry on a PBMC aliquot measured the percentage of naive CD45RAhigh/CD27high T cells.

Libraries were prepared through 5' RACE. These reads were obtained on an Illumina HiSeq 2500. A second PCR of about 6 to 11 cycles was run with a J-beta primer mix and a sample-barcoded 5' primer. Each TCR beta cDNA molecule received a unique molecular identifier from a template-switch 5' adaptor carrying 12 random nucleotides. At least 2.5 million CDR3-containing paired-end reads were obtained from each sample. The Mint cDNA synthesis kit, primed by a TRBC-specific oligonucleotide, was used to synthesize first-strand cDNA from all RNA. Following uracil-DNA glycosylase treatment, all cDNA underwent a first 18-cycle PCR with the universal primers M1SS and BC2_uni_R. Concerning the study's data processing: For normalization, 1 million high-quality reads were randomly selected from each sample, with every read carrying a distinct molecular identifier. Instead of being binned into consensus sequences, reads with shared molecular identifiers were discarded. CDR3 identification, clonotype clustering and error correction used MiTCR with a Q25 quality threshold and the strictest error-elimination algorithm. A nonparametric unseen species model using Euler transformation provided a lower-bound estimate of total TCR beta diversity. TCRdb reprocessed the public reads (quality trimming at Q25 with fastp, clone calling with MiXCR) and kept in-frame beta chains. Identical CDR3 proteins give one entry, which carries the most common genes and DNA. These V and J calls originate from TCRdb's pipeline instead of the authors' own analysis. The sample data list about 830,000 distinct CDR3 sequences, and around 68% of these were observed just once. Clones ranked in the top ten supply about 30% of the sample.

Broader findings and caveats from the paper: The CMV infection status of donors was not known, potentially confounding age-related changes in expanded clonotypes. Because profiling used bulk unsorted PBMCs, naive and antigen-experienced compartments could not be compared conclusively. Observed TCR beta diversity per million T cells fell roughly linearly with age, and a significant reduction was already apparent by age roughly 40. Compared with the aged group, more naive CD4+ T cells, fewer expanded clones and increased TCR diversity were shown by the long-lived group, suggesting age selection. The percentage of naive T cells measured by flow cytometry correlated strongly with observed TCR beta diversity. Estimates of total diversity from one million sequenced T cells were regarded as lower bounds and underestimates.

In its sample, this clonotype was seen a few times. The clone's antigen remains unknown. No quality values exist for individual bases; no much larger clone is one base distant. The V gene is TRBV29-1 and the J gene is TRBJ1-1; the central 8 bases match TRBD1. The receptor's source is a man aged 25 to 40 in good health. The specimen sequenced was blood. The CDR3 region: CSARDRYTEAFF. The DNA sequence is as follows: TGCAGCGCCCGGGACAGGTACACTGAAGCTTTCTTT.